The 32 T cell receptor beta chains listed next were all sequenced from one sample in a study of cytomegalovirus exposure and HLA in healthy donors. Sequencing was performed with immunoSEQ multiplex PCR; in TCRdb, only in-frame clones are kept and a portion is missing. The sample holds approximately 200,000 clones, roughly 88% seen once. Sequenced material: PBMCs. The receptor source for this set is a young woman in good health and CMV-seronegative.

This rearrangement joins TRBV2 to TRBJ2-1; D gene uncertain. Per germline, CDR1 SNHLY and CDR2 FYNNEI. V shed 8 bases and J shed 7 bases, with 9 bases lying between them. This CDR3 has 11 amino acids. The CDR3 protein is CASVEVNEQFF. CDR3 coding DNA: TGTGCCAGCGTCGAGGTAAATGAGCAGTTCTTC.

The chain recombines TRBV2 with TRBJ2-3, with no clear D. Trimming left V 7 bases short and J 4 bases short, with 18 bases between. Germline lookup yields CDR1 SNHLY and CDR2 FYNNEI. CDR3 length equals 15 residues. The CDR3 loop is CASKWSTAAPDTQYF. The CDR3 region has the DNA TGTGCCAGCAAATGGTCCACCGCGGCCCCAGATACGCAGTATTTT.

This chain connects TRBV4-1 to TRBJ2-3, with TRBD2 matching over 13 bases. Germline trimming cut 4 bases from V and 0 bases from J; bases unmatched to any gene: 7. From germline, CDR1 is MGHRA and CDR2 YSYEKL. This CDR3 has 18 amino acids. CDR3 sequence (DNA): TGCGCCAGCAGCCCGGGACTAGCGGGAAGACGCAGCACAGATACGCAGTATTTT. Translation gives CASSPGLAGRRSTDTQYF.

The CDR3 loop reads CASCLGDQYQETQYF. The CDR3 DNA sequence: TGTGCCAGCTGCCTGGGCGACCAGTACCAAGAGACCCAGTACTTC. The chain carries TRBV2 and TRBJ2-5; no definite D call. V gave up 8 bases and J gave up 0 bases, with 16 bases separating them. This CDR3 has 15 amino acids. Per the germline V gene, CDR1 is SNHLY and CDR2 is FYNNEI.

The rearrangement joins TRBV5-6 to TRBJ1-3, with 10 bases identical to TRBD1. Germline CDR1 is SGHDT and CDR2 is YYEEEE. Losses at the gene ends were 4 bases for V and 8 bases for J; bases not matched to a gene: 6. The CDR3 runs to 14 residues. The DNA of the CDR3 is TGTGCCAGCAGCATGGGACAGGGGATGGACACCATATATTTT. Protein product: CASSMGQGMDTIYF.

The rearrangement links TRBV30 to TRBJ2-6; D is unresolved. The CDR3 is 15 amino acids. The germline V gene encodes CDR1 GTSNPN and CDR2 SVGIG (reference sequence). V was clipped by 0 bases and J by 0 bases, with 6 bases between them. CDR3 coding DNA: TGTGCCTGGAGTGTACTCGGCTCTGGGGCCAACGTCCTGACTTTC. Amino acids: CAWSVLGSGANVLTF.

J is TRBJ2-5 and V is TRBV28; TRBD2 aligns across 7 bases. Germline loops: CDR1 MDHEN, CDR2 SYDVKM. The CDR3 spans 13 residues. V trimming: 6 bases; J trimming: 3 bases; junction bases outside the gene matches: 4. Here the CDR3 DNA reads TGTGCCAGCAGCCGACGGGAGGAAGAGACCCAGTACTTC. Residues: CASSRREEETQYF.

The chain is built from TRBV29-1 and TRBJ2-1; 8 nucleotides match TRBD2. Per germline, CDR1 SQVTM and CDR2 ANQGSEA. Germline trimming cut 1 base from V and 0 bases from J; bases unmatched to any gene: 11. The CDR3 totals 18 residues. This CDR3 reads CSVEGGFSGIPSYNEQFF. CDR3 nucleotides: TGCAGCGTTGAAGGCGGCTTTAGCGGGATTCCCTCCTACAATGAGCAGTTCTTC.

The chain couples TRBV7-9 to TRBJ2-2; 9 nucleotides agree with TRBD2. The CDR3 loop spans 16 amino acids. CDR1 SEHNR and CDR2 FQNEAQ come from the germline V gene (reference sequence). Trimming took 5 bases from V and 3 from J; bases not matched to a gene: 7. DNA of the CDR3: TGTGCCAGCAGCCCGACTAGCGGAGCATACACCGGGGAGCTGTTTTTT. It yields the protein CASSPTSGAYTGELFF.

V gene TRBV27 combines with J gene TRBJ2-1, with 15 nucleotides matching TRBD2. V shed 5 bases and J 10 bases; nucleotides not matched to a gene: 3. The CDR3 consists of 14 residues. CDR1 and CDR2 from the germline V gene are MNHEY and SMNVEV (reference sequence). CDR3 in amino acids: CASSSGTSGREQFF. CDR3 nucleotides: TGTGCCAGCAGTAGTGGGACTAGCGGGAGGGAGCAGTTCTTC.

The rearrangement uses TRBV15 and TRBJ2-3, with 12 bases lining up with TRBD2. Losses at the gene ends were 0 bases for V and 6 bases for J; bases not matched to a gene: 4. The CDR3 sequence is 16 residues long. Germline V gene lookup returns CDR1 LNHNV and CDR2 YYDKDF (reference sequence). CDR3 sequence (DNA): TGTGCCACCAGCAGAGAACTAGCGGGAGGTTCGGATACGCAGTATTTT. Translated: CATSRELAGGSDTQYF.

The chain uses TRBV7-2 and TRBJ1-2; maybe TRBD1 (6 bases). Trimming removed 6 bases at V and 2 bases at J, with 10 bases between. CDR1 is SGHTA and CDR2 is FQGNSA in the germline V gene. CDR3 length: 13 amino acids. CDR3 nucleotides: TGTGCCAGCAGACAAGACAGGAACTATGGCTACACCTTC. It translates to CASRQDRNYGYTF.

The rearrangement links TRBV5-4 to TRBJ2-7, with TRBD2 as a possible D gene (5 bases). In germline, CDR1 is SGHNT, CDR2 YYREEE (reference sequence). Trimming stripped 1 base from V and 3 bases from J, with 8 bases between. CDR3 size: 13 residues. The CDR3 region has the DNA TGTGCCAGCAGCTTGAGCGGAAACTACGAGCAGTACTTC. As protein: CASSLSGNYEQYF.

This chain connects TRBV7-2 to TRBJ2-1, with a tentative D call TRBD2 (5 bases). The CDR3 has 16 residues. V was clipped by 3 bases and J by 6 bases, with 18 bases between them. The germline V gene encodes CDR1 SGHTA and CDR2 FQGNSA. CDR3 bases: TGTGCCAGCAGCTTCTACGGACGGGGTTCTACCAATGAGCAGTTCTTC. As protein: CASSFYGRGSTNEQFF. Combining the CDR3 with reference TRBV7-2 and TRBJ2-1 gives the whole variable domain GAGVSQSPSNKVTEKGKDVELRCDPISGHTALYWYRQSLGQGLEFLIYFQGNSAPDKSGLPSDRFSAERTGGSVSTLTIQRTQQEDSAVYLCASSFYGRGSTNEQFFGPGTRLTVL.

DNA of the CDR3: TGTGCCAGCAGCCAAGAGAGAGGGCAGAGTAACTATGGCTACACCTTC. Translated: CASSQERGQSNYGYTF. The genes are TRBV4-2 and TRBJ1-2; D uncertain. Germline CDR1 and CDR2: LGHNA and YNFKEQ. Between the trimmed V and J ends, which lost 0 bases and 1 base, there was a span of 12 bases. The CDR3 sequence is 16 residues long.

The gene calls are TRBV7-8 and TRBJ2-2; 10 bases are shared with TRBD1. Trimming at V came to 4 bases and at J to 3 bases, leaving 5 bases not matched to a gene. This CDR3 region has 16 residues. The germline V gene encodes CDR1 SGHVS and CDR2 FQNEAQ. CDR3 DNA: TGTGCCAGCAGCTCAGGAGGGACAGGGGACACCGGGGAGCTGTTTTTT. It codes for CASSSGGTGDTGELFF.

The chain employs TRBV11-2 and TRBJ2-7; TRBD2 aligns across 11 bases. The V gene's germline CDR1 is SGHAT and CDR2 FQNNGV. With V trimmed by 4 bases and J by 6 bases, 8 bases remained unmatched. The CDR3 consists of 15 residues. The CDR3 DNA sequence: TGTGCCAGCAGCTGGTTAGCGGGAGGGCCCTCCGAGCAGTACTTC. It is translated as CASSWLAGGPSEQYF.

CDR3 protein: CASSATGIDEKLFF. For the CDR3, the DNA is TGTGCCAGCAGTGCGACAGGTATCGATGAAAAACTGTTTTTT. The chain links TRBV6-1 to TRBJ1-4, with a tentative D call TRBD1 (6 bases). V lost 4 bases, J lost 6 bases, and 12 bases lay in between. The germline V gene encodes CDR1 MNHNS and CDR2 SASEGT. The CDR3 has 14 residues.

This rearrangement joins TRBV2 to TRBJ2-1, with 10 positions matching TRBD1. CDR1 SNHLY and CDR2 FYNNEI come from the germline V gene. The CDR3 spans 14 residues. Here the CDR3 reads CATTGQGGHNEQFF. The DNA of the CDR3 is TGTGCAACAACCGGACAGGGGGGGCACAATGAGCAGTTCTTC.

The gene calls are TRBV4-1 and TRBJ1-5, with D possibly TRBD1 on 6 matching bases. Between the trimmed V and J ends, which lost 0 bases and 4 bases, there was a span of 13 bases. Germline assignment: CDR1 MGHRA and CDR2 YSYEKL. CDR3 length equals 16 residues. DNA of the CDR3: TGCGCCAGCAGCCAAGAGGGGACACAGGGAAATCAGCCCCAGCATTTT. It is translated as CASSQEGTQGNQPQHF.

V usage is TRBV9 and J usage is TRBJ2-1; possibly TRBD2 for D (7 bases). Trimming took 0 bases from V and 7 from J, leaving 14 bases between them. This CDR3 comprises 15 residues. Germline CDR1 SGDLS, CDR2 YYNGEE. CDR3 amino acids: CASSVGGGLGNEQFF. In DNA, the CDR3 is TGTGCCAGCAGCGTAGGGGGGGGGCTCGGGAATGAGCAGTTCTTC.

The genes are TRBV27 and TRBJ2-7; 11 bases line up with TRBD2. The V gene end was trimmed by 5 bases and the J gene end by 1 base; junction bases not matched to a gene: 13. Germline loops: CDR1 MNHEY, CDR2 SMNVEV (reference sequence). The CDR3 runs 18 residues. This CDR3 reads CASSPRLAGLPPSYEQYF. The CDR3, as DNA: TGTGCCAGCAGTCCCCGACTAGCGGGATTACCTCCTTCCTACGAGCAGTACTTC.

The V gene is TRBV19, the J gene TRBJ2-7; 9 bases map to TRBD1. The length of the CDR3 is 13 residues. Germline CDR1 LNHDA, CDR2 SQIVND (reference sequence). V was clipped by 11 bases and J by 0 bases; unmatched bases: 5. CDR3 in amino acids: CAPGTGSSYEQYF. As DNA, the CDR3 is TGTGCCCCAGGGACAGGGAGCTCCTACGAGCAGTACTTC.

The chain links TRBV27 to TRBJ1-2, with D possibly being TRBD1 (6 bases). V was clipped by 2 bases and J by 3 bases, with 10 bases between them. From germline, CDR1 is MNHEY and CDR2 SMNVEV (reference sequence). CDR3 length: 14 amino acids. The CDR3, as DNA: TGTGCCAGCAGTTTAGACGGGACATACTATGGCTACACCTTC. Protein product: CASSLDGTYYGYTF.

This clone was recorded a few times. The J gene is TRBJ2-7, the V gene TRBV2; TRBD1 aligns across 7 bases. The germline V gene encodes CDR1 SNHLY and CDR2 FYNNEI. The CDR3 sequence is 17 residues long. V trimming: 4 bases; J trimming: 5 bases; junction bases outside the gene matches: 17. CDR3 in DNA: TGTGCCAGCAGTGTGCTTTCCCGTCCGAGGGGGCTGGACGAGCAGTACTTC. Its protein product is CASSVLSRPRGLDEQYF.

This chain links TRBV7-8 with TRBJ2-3, with 9 bases matching TRBD2. Trimming at V came to 3 bases and at J to 0 bases, leaving 7 bases not matched to a gene. Germline CDR1 and CDR2: SGHVS and FQNEAQ. The CDR3 sequence is 17 residues long. The CDR3 spells CASSLRSRGGSTDTQYF. The CDR3 DNA reads as TGTGCCAGCAGCTTGCGGTCGCGGGGGGGAAGCACAGATACGCAGTATTTT.

The chain is built from TRBV5-6 and TRBJ2-7; perhaps TRBD2 as D (6 bases). This CDR3 has 15 amino acids. CDR1 and CDR2 from the germline V gene are SGHDT and YYEEEE. V lost 2 bases, J lost 6 bases, and 18 bases lay in between. The CDR3 reads CASSFISGRGAEQYF. CDR3 bases: TGTGCCAGCAGCTTCATTTCCGGGAGAGGGGCCGAGCAGTACTTC.

The gene calls are TRBV19 and TRBJ2-1; 15 bases align to TRBD2. This CDR3 spans 19 amino acids. Germline CDR1 LNHDA, CDR2 SQIVND (reference sequence). The V gene end was trimmed by 5 bases and the J gene end by 8 bases; junction bases not matched to a gene: 16. CDR3 sequence (DNA): TGTGCCAGTAGTCTACACCCCGGACTAGCGGGAGGGTGGGAGGATGAGCAGTTCTTC. This gives the protein CASSLHPGLAGGWEDEQFF.

This clone has a single count. The V gene is TRBV9, the J gene TRBJ2-1; TRBD2 matches 8 bases. Germline V gene lookup returns CDR1 SGDLS and CDR2 YYNGEE. V lost 0 bases and J lost 3; bases outside the gene matches: 11. The CDR3 has 18 residues. The CDR3 is CASSVGLGAGVGYNEQFF. As DNA, the CDR3 is TGTGCCAGCAGCGTAGGCCTTGGAGCGGGAGTTGGCTACAATGAGCAGTTCTTC.

The CDR3 loop is CASSLTETYEQYF. The CDR3 DNA reads TGTGCCAGCAGTTTAACGGAGACCTACGAGCAGTACTTC. The chain recombines TRBV6-5 with TRBJ2-7, with D hard to call. From germline, CDR1 is MNHEY and CDR2 SVGAGI. Trimming left V 4 bases short and J 2 bases short, with 9 bases between. The CDR3 loop spans 13 amino acids.

This chain connects TRBV4-1 to TRBJ2-5; 9 positions match TRBD2. Germline values: CDR1 MGHRA, CDR2 YSYEKL. The CDR3 is made up of 16 amino acids. Unmatched junction bases numbered 9, after V lost 2 bases and J lost 5 bases. DNA for the CDR3: TGCGCCAGCAGCCAATTAGCGGGAGTAGGAAGTGAGACCCAGTACTTC. It specifies CASSQLAGVGSETQYF.

This CDR3 reads CASSQTGTSSDTQYF. Written as DNA, the CDR3 is TGCGCCAGCAGCCAGACAGGGACAAGCTCAGATACGCAGTATTTT. This chain links TRBV5-1 with TRBJ2-3, with 7 bases matching TRBD1. Germline values: CDR1 SGHRS, CDR2 YFSETQ. The CDR3 covers 15 residues. V lost 4 bases and J lost 4; bases outside the gene matches: 9.